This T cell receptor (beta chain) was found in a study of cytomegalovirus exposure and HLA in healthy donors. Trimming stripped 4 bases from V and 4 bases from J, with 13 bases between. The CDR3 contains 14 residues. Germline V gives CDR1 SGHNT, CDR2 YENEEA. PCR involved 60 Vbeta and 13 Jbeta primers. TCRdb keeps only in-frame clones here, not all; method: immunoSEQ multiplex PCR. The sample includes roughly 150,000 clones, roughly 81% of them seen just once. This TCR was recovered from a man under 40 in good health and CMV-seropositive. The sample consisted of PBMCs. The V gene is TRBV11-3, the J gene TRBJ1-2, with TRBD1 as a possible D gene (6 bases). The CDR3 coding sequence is TGTGCCAGCAGCTCCCAGGGGTCGGCCTATGGCTACACCTTC. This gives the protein CASSSQGSAYGYTF.